These 14 T cell receptor beta chains share one sample of origin, sequenced in a study of early T cells in non-severe SARS-CoV-2 infection. TCRdb recomputed calls from the 5' RACE reads with MiXCR, one row per CDR3 protein. The table has tens of thousands of distinct CDR3 sequences, approximately 5.6% seen once. The source material was whole blood. Receptor source: an adult who was a healthcare worker with PCR-confirmed SARS-CoV-2 infection or an uninfected control (not recorded which).

This clonotype has ten or more counts. The chain joins TRBV6-5 to TRBJ2-7, with TRBD1 identical over 8 bases. The CDR3 contains 15 residues. CDR1 is MNHEY, CDR2 SVGAGI, per germline. Trimming removed 6 bases from V and 4 bases from J; junction bases left unmatched: 11. CDR3 sequence (DNA): TGTGCCAGCAGCCTCCAGGATGGGACAGGATACGAGCAGTACTTC. This sequence encodes CASSLQDGTGYEQYF.

This clonotype counts as medium-sized. The gene calls are TRBV2 and TRBJ1-2; D gene uncertain. Trimming cost V 6 bases and J 3 bases, with 14 bases left between them. This CDR3 contains 14 residues. CDR1 is SNHLY, CDR2 FYNNEI, per germline. The CDR3 here is CASRLDGMDYGYTF. The CDR3, as DNA: TGTGCCAGCAGACTCGACGGGATGGACTATGGCTACACCTTC.

This clonotype has a count of ten or more. V gene TRBV6-5 combines with J gene TRBJ2-1, with D tentatively TRBD2 (7 bases). Germline CDR1 MNHEY, CDR2 SVGAGI. This CDR3 comprises 14 residues. V lost 5 bases and J 6 bases, leaving 14 bases between the germline ends. The CDR3, as DNA: TGTGCCAGCAGTCTAGGGGGGGTATCCAATGAGCAGTTCTTC. Translation: CASSLGGVSNEQFF.

This clonotype was seen just once. V gene TRBV6-2 or TRBV6-3 combines with J gene TRBJ2-7; D gene ambiguous. Trimming stripped 10 bases from V and 0 bases from J, with 19 bases between. Germline V gene lookup returns CDR1 MNHEY and CDR2 SVGEGT. The CDR3 is made up of 15 amino acids. The DNA of the CDR3 is TGTGCCAACGGTCCACTTCGACTGGGCTCCTACGAGCAGTACTTC. Translation gives CANGPLRLGSYEQYF.

This clonotype was observed a handful of times. The CDR3 nucleotides read TGTGCCAGCAGCCGACAGGGCGTGGATACGCAGTATTTT. It yields the protein CASSRQGVDTQYF. This chain links TRBV7-2 with TRBJ2-3; 7 bases map to TRBD1. The junction had 5 bases not matched to a gene; V was cut back by 5 bases and J by 6 bases. The CDR3 is 13 residues long. Per germline, CDR1 SGHTA and CDR2 FQGNSA. Full variable domain (missing parts from reference TRBV7-2 and TRBJ2-3): GAGVSQSPSNKVTEKGKDVELRCDPISGHTALYWYRQSLGQGLEFLIYFQGNSAPDKSGLPSDRFSAERTGGSVSTLTIQRTQQEDSAVYLCASSRQGVDTQYFGPGTRLTVL.

The table lists this clonotype with many counts. V gene TRBV6-1 combines with J gene TRBJ1-6; D is possibly TRBD1 (5 bases). V was shortened by 8 bases and J by 10 bases, with 18 bases between the two germline ends. The CDR3 consists of 14 residues. CDR1 is MNHNS and CDR2 is SASEGT in the germline V gene. The CDR3 spells CASEGGYTGSPLHF. CDR3 bases: TGTGCCAGCGAAGGAGGGTATACAGGATCACCCCTCCACTTT.

This clonotype was counted at least ten times. This chain uses TRBV7-2 with TRBJ2-1; no reliable D call. This CDR3 spans 14 amino acids. Trimming shortened V by 2 bases and J by 9 bases, and 14 bases separated the two germline ends. Germline values: CDR1 SGHTA, CDR2 FQGNSA. The CDR3: CASSLTPLWGEQFF. The CDR3 DNA is TGTGCCAGCAGCTTAACACCCTTATGGGGTGAGCAGTTCTTC.

This clonotype has at least ten counts. The genes are TRBV9 and TRBJ2-5; 10 bases are shared with TRBD2. The CDR3 contains 15 residues. V shed 1 base, J shed 5 bases, and the junction held 5 bases outside the gene matches. Germline V gives CDR1 SGDLS, CDR2 YYNGEE. CDR3 DNA: TGTGCCAGCAGCGTACTAGCGGGAGTCGCCGAGACCCAGTACTTC. It translates to CASSVLAGVAETQYF.

V and J are TRBV14 and TRBJ1-2; 7 nucleotides align to TRBD1. Trimming at V came to 4 bases and at J to 5 bases, leaving 16 bases not matched to a gene. The length of the CDR3 is 17 residues. CDR1 and CDR2 (germline): SGHDN, FVKESK. The CDR3 bases are TGTGCCAGCAGCCCGTGGACAGGAGCTCTAATTGGATATGGCTACACCTTC. This gives the protein CASSPWTGALIGYGYTF.

This clonotype appeared many times. The V call is TRBV30, the J call TRBJ1-1, with unresolved D. The germline V gene has CDR1 GTSNPN and CDR2 SVGIG (reference sequence). The germline V and J ends were trimmed by 7 bases and 5 bases, with 20 bases remaining between them. CDR3 length: 14 residues. The CDR3 DNA follows: TGTGCCTCATCACGACCCACTAGTCAGACTGAAGCTTTCTTT. Translating gives CASSRPTSQTEAFF.

This clonotype was found a few times. In DNA, the CDR3 is TGTGCCAGCAGCGTCGTAGCGGGGGGACGAGATACGCAGTATTTT. Translated, it gives CASSVVAGGRDTQYF. The J gene is TRBJ2-3, the V gene TRBV9, with TRBD2 matching over 10 bases. CDR3 length: 15 residues. The ends lost 2 bases at V and 5 bases at J; junction bases unmatched: 5. Per the germline V gene, CDR1 is SGDLS and CDR2 is YYNGEE.

This clonotype was seen at least ten times. The chain joins TRBV27 to TRBJ2-7, with D possibly being TRBD1 or TRBD2 (5 bases each). There are 14 residues in the CDR3. The V gene lost 4 bases and the J gene lost 2 bases, with 12 bases spanning the gap. Germline V lookup: CDR1 MNHEY, CDR2 SMNVEV (reference sequence). The CDR3 DNA reads TGTGCCAGCAGTTGGTCCCGGGACCCCTACGAGCAGTACTTC. Its translation is CASSWSRDPYEQYF.

This clonotype was detected ten times or more. The chain employs TRBV7-8 and TRBJ2-5; TRBD2 might be the D (6 bases). Trimming pared 5 bases from V and 0 bases from J, leaving 13 bases between. Germline-derived CDR1 and CDR2 are SGHVS and FQNEAQ. CDR3 length: 15 amino acids. The CDR3, as DNA: TGTGCCAGCAGCCAGCAAGGAGGGTACCAAGAGACCCAGTACTTC. The encoded protein is CASSQQGGYQETQYF. Variable domain in full (rest from reference TRBV7-8 and TRBJ2-5): GAGVSQSPRYKVAKRGQDVALRCDPISGHVSLFWYQQALGQGPEFLTYFQNEAQLDKSGLPSDRFFAERPEGSVSTLKIQRTQQEDSAVYLCASSQQGGYQETQYFGPGTRLLVL.

This clonotype has at least ten counts. V is TRBV19 and J is TRBJ2-7, with D tentatively TRBD1 (6 bases). Germline lookup yields CDR1 LNHDA and CDR2 SQIVND (reference sequence). CDR3 size: 14 residues. Trimming took 4 bases from V and 3 from J, leaving 13 bases between them. CDR3 region: CASSRGQNLYEQYF. The CDR3 DNA follows: TGTGCCAGTAGTAGAGGACAGAATCTCTACGAGCAGTACTTC.